This TCR beta chain was recovered during a study of control samples from healthy donors and cancer patients. Produced via immunoSEQ multiplex PCR; TCRdb's table is partial and in-frame only. The sample has under 300,000 clones; almost 85% are singletons. There are 14 residues in the CDR3. The V gene end was trimmed by 6 bases and the J gene end by 7 bases; junction bases not matched to a gene: 10. Germline CDR1 and CDR2: SGHRS and YFSETQ. The chain carries TRBV5-1 and TRBJ2-7, with TRBD2 identical over 10 bases. The source of this sequence is a woman aged 55-69 years with lung cancer. Source material: PBMCs. CDR3 sequence: CASNPSGRAGEQYF. The DNA for the CDR3 is TGCGCCAGCAACCCTAGCGGGAGAGCGGGGGAGCAGTACTTC.